The T cell receptor beta chain described here comes from a study of response to subunit inactivated influenza vaccine listed by TCRdb under 2018. With respect to the entire study: The study used deep quantitative T cell receptor repertoire profiling to track responses to a trivalent subunit inactivated influenza vaccine.

This clonotype was counted only a few times. Its specific antigen is unknown. Base qualities are missing; no much larger clone stands one base away. Reading the label with the study, this specimen's time point is: more than 40 days after influenza vaccine administration. The receptor library was made with RT-PCR. TCRdb shows the sequencer as Illumina HiSeq 2500. TCRdb reprocessing: public reads trimmed at Q25 with fastp, clones called with MiXCR, in-frame beta chains kept. Rows merge per CDR3 protein into single entries with the most common DNA and genes. In this sample the table shows 450,000 to 500,000 distinct CDR3 sequences, around 9.9% of which occur a single time. The ten largest clones capture roughly 12% of the sample. Broad study findings and their caveats: According to the authors, only a limited number of new T cells may be recruited by each seasonal influenza vaccination.

Its CDR3 holds 13 amino acids, cysteine through phenylalanine. The entry retains the CDR3 DNA only, 39 bases that are in frame from base 1. V lost 0 bases and J lost 7 bases; the stretch between them is 9 bases long. The specimen was PBMCs from blood, collected more than 35 days after vaccination. Rearrangement joined TRBV12-3 or TRBV12-4 to TRBJ1-1; a confident D gene designation cannot be given. The sequence derives from a man in his forties or fifties who received an inactivated influenza vaccine. Donor details come from another sample of the same person, matched by shared clones. The nucleotide sequence reads TGTGCCAGCAGTTTAGCGCTTCAAGTTGAAGCTTTCTTT. This encodes CASSLALQVEAFF.